Each of the 22 T cell receptor beta chains below was sequenced from the same sample in a study of blood T cell repertoires in COVID-19. Clones were sequenced by immunoSEQ multiplex PCR, and TCRdb holds only the in-frame ones, with some missing. The data show under 200,000 clones, 84% seen once. Material for sequencing was peripheral blood. These receptors were collected from a man between 65 and 85 years old with active or convalescent COVID-19.

This clone appeared a few times. V and J are TRBV7-7 and TRBJ1-1; TRBD1 aligns across 10 bases. There are 15 residues in the CDR3. J was trimmed by 6 bases and V by 6 bases; bases with no gene match: 10. Germline CDR1 and CDR2: SSHAT and FNYEAQ (reference sequence). CDR3 nucleotides: TGTGCCAGCAGTTACCCCGGGACAGGGGAGTCTGAAGCTTTCTTT. Translated: CASSYPGTGESEAFF.

The chain couples TRBV7-9 to TRBJ2-5; D is possibly TRBD2 (6 bases). The V gene's germline CDR1 is SEHNR and CDR2 FQNEAQ (reference sequence). This CDR3 comprises 16 residues. Trimming shortened V by 5 bases and J by 4 bases, and 20 bases separated the two germline ends. The CDR3 DNA reads as TGTGCCAGCAGCCATGGAGGGACCCAGGACATAGAGACCCAGTACTTC. It yields the protein CASSHGGTQDIETQYF.

The chain couples TRBV5-5 to TRBJ1-5, with D perhaps TRBD1 (5 bases). Germline V CDR1 and CDR2: SGHKS, YYEKEE (reference sequence). The CDR3 totals 14 residues. V was cut by 4 bases and J by 0 bases, with 8 bases left in between. The CDR3 here is CASSTGHSNQPQHF. CDR3 nucleotide sequence: TGTGCCAGCAGCACCGGACATAGCAATCAGCCCCAGCATTTT.

This clone was observed once. CDR3 in DNA: TGTGCCAGCGGAATACAGTTTGGGCCCGCGAACACCGGGGAGCTGTTTTTT. It encodes CASGIQFGPANTGELFF. This chain links TRBV7-2 with TRBJ2-2; D is undetermined. The germline V gene has CDR1 SGHTA and CDR2 FQGNSA. The CDR3 has 17 amino acids. Trimming removed 8 bases at V and 0 bases at J, with 19 bases between.

V gene TRBV13 combines with J gene TRBJ1-2; the D gene is possibly TRBD1 (5 bases). The CDR3 spans 14 residues. Deletions cut 1 base from V and 7 bases from J, with 13 bases between. CDR1 is PRHDT and CDR2 is FYEKMQ in the germline V gene (reference sequence). The CDR3 DNA follows: TGTGCCAGCAGCTTAGAAACGCCTAGGGGTGGCTACACCTTC. It encodes CASSLETPRGGYTF.

The rearrangement links TRBV7-9 to TRBJ2-7; 10 nucleotides match TRBD2. V trimming: 5 bases; J trimming: 6 bases; junction bases outside the gene matches: 10. Germline values: CDR1 SEHNR, CDR2 FQNEAQ (reference sequence). The CDR3 runs 15 residues. For the CDR3, the DNA is TGTGCCAGCAGCCCCCGGGCTAGCGGGAGTTTCGAGCAGTACTTC. Residues: CASSPRASGSFEQYF.

This sequence joins TRBV4-3 and TRBJ2-3; 11 bases agree with TRBD2. The CDR3 covers 14 residues. V trimming: 6 bases; J trimming: 6 bases; junction bases outside the gene matches: 5. CDR1 is LGHNA, CDR2 YSLEER, per germline. The CDR3 protein is CASRTSGSGDTQYF. The CDR3 coding sequence is TGCGCCAGCAGAACTAGCGGGAGTGGGGATACGCAGTATTTT.

V gene TRBV7-9 combines with J gene TRBJ2-3; 12 nucleotides match TRBD2. J gave up 6 bases and V 5 bases, and 9 bases lay outside the gene matches. Germline CDR1 reads SEHNR; CDR2 reads FQNEAQ (reference sequence). The CDR3 covers 16 residues. The CDR3 nucleotides read TGTGCCAGCAGCCGGGGCCTAGCGGGAGGGGGGGATACGCAGTATTTT. Amino acid sequence: CASSRGLAGGGDTQYF.

Remarks on this clone: Without the conserved terminal phenylalanine or tryptophan, this CDR3 likely stems from a read error. The DNA is omitted, as the CDR3 cannot be located on it reliably, and the CDR3 follows TCRdb's listing. Here the CDR3 reads CASSRGTSGSVKAVP. This sequence joins TRBV28 and TRBJ2-7; no DNA check was done on the table's D call, TRBD2. Germline V gene lookup returns CDR1 MDHEN and CDR2 SYDVKM. The CDR3 is made up of 15 amino acids, end residues included.

The rearrangement joins TRBV24-1 to TRBJ2-1, with 7 bases matching TRBD2. Germline CDR1 reads KGHDR; CDR2 reads SFDVKD. Germline trimming cut 5 bases from V and 7 bases from J; bases unmatched to any gene: 16. The CDR3 is 17 residues long. The CDR3 region is CATSGGGWADSLNEQFF. The DNA of the CDR3 is TGTGCCACCAGTGGGGGGGGGTGGGCAGACTCCCTGAATGAGCAGTTCTTC.

This clone was seen once. V gene TRBV9 combines with J gene TRBJ2-3; D call uncertain. CDR3 length: 14 residues. The V end was cut by 4 bases, the J end by 6 bases, with 15 bases between. Germline CDR1 and CDR2: SGDLS and YYNGEE. The CDR3 coding sequence is TGTGCCAGCAGCCCCCTGGCTCCGAGGGATACGCAGTATTTT. Amino acids: CASSPLAPRDTQYF.

This chain uses TRBV5-8 with TRBJ2-1; the match to TRBD1 covers 9 bases. J was trimmed by 10 bases and V by 0 bases; bases with no gene match: 8. The CDR3 has 15 residues. CDR1 is SGHTS and CDR2 is YDEGEE in the germline V gene. The CDR3 protein is CASSLDTGTGLEQFF. CDR3 nucleotides: TGTGCCAGCAGCTTGGATACCGGGACAGGGTTAGAGCAGTTCTTC.

This clone was seen only a few times. This sequence joins TRBV3-1 (or the pseudogene TRBV3-2) and TRBJ1-2; D may be TRBD1 (5 bases). The V and J ends lost 3 bases and 0 bases respectively, with 17 bases between them. Germline V gene sequence: CDR1 LGHDT, CDR2 YNNKEL (reference sequence). There are 17 residues in the CDR3. The DNA for the CDR3 is TGTGCCAGCAGCCAGAGGACAAGGGTCCAATCTAACTATGGCTACACCTTC. Residues: CASSQRTRVQSNYGYTF.

The J gene is TRBJ1-2, the V gene TRBV7-2, with D perhaps matching TRBD1 (5 bases). This CDR3 contains 12 residues. The germline CDR1 and CDR2 sequences are SGHTA and FQGNSA. The V gene lost 8 bases and the J gene lost 4 bases, with 11 bases spanning the gap. CDR3 loop: CASRPGRYGYTF. Here the CDR3 DNA reads TGTGCCAGCCGACCAGGGCGCTATGGCTACACCTTC. Full variable domain (remainder filled in from reference TRBV7-2 and TRBJ1-2): GAGVSQSPSNKVTEKGKDVELRCDPISGHTALYWYRQSLGQGLEFLIYFQGNSAPDKSGLPSDRFSAERTGGSVSTLTIQRTQQEDSAVYLCASRPGRYGYTFGSGTRLTVV.

This clone has only one observation. The chain joins TRBV5-1 to TRBJ2-1, with D unclear. Germline V gene sequence: CDR1 SGHRS, CDR2 YFSETQ. V gave up 5 bases and J gave up 0 bases, with 12 bases separating them. The CDR3 sequence is 15 residues long. CDR3 amino acids: CASSKASSSYNEQFF. As DNA, the CDR3 is TGCGCCAGCAGTAAAGCGTCAAGCTCCTACAATGAGCAGTTCTTC. The whole variable domain, filled in from reference TRBV5-1 and TRBJ2-1, reads KAGVTQTPRYLIKTRGQQVTLSCSPISGHRSVSWYQQTPGQGLQFLFEYFSETQRNKGNFPGRFSGRQFSNSRSEMNVSTLELGDSALYLCASSKASSSYNEQFFGPGTRLTVL.

The chain couples TRBV7-9 to TRBJ1-5; the D gene is possibly TRBD1 (6 bases). Deletions cut 2 bases from V and 7 bases from J, with 12 bases between. CDR3 length equals 14 residues. Germline CDR1 reads SEHNR; CDR2 reads FQNEAQ (reference sequence). CDR3 nucleotides: TGTGCCAGCAGCTTAACAGGGATGAGCCAGCCCCAGCATTTT. It translates to CASSLTGMSQPQHF.

This clone has more than one count but fewer than ten. The chain employs TRBV2 and TRBJ1-5, with TRBD1 identical over 9 bases. CDR1 and CDR2 (germline): SNHLY, FYNNEI. The CDR3 is 15 residues long. V trimming: 4 bases; J trimming: 2 bases; junction bases outside the gene matches: 3. This chain's CDR3 is CASSVGTGRNQPQHF. The CDR3 nucleotides are TGTGCCAGCAGTGTTGGGACAGGGCGCAATCAGCCCCAGCATTTT.

The rearrangement joins TRBV24-1 to TRBJ2-1, with 11 bases identical to TRBD2. V lost 3 bases to trimming and J lost 9 bases; unmatched junction nucleotides: 6. CDR3 length: 15 residues. CDR1 and CDR2 (germline): KGHDR, SFDVKD. The CDR3 here is CATSDRASGRSEQFF. CDR3 nucleotide sequence: TGTGCCACCAGTGATCGGGCTAGCGGGAGGAGTGAGCAGTTCTTC.

The chain recombines TRBV7-9 with TRBJ1-1; TRBD1 aligns across 8 bases. The CDR3 extends over 14 amino acids. Trimming at V came to 8 bases and at J to 5 bases, leaving 10 bases not matched to a gene. Germline V lookup: CDR1 SEHNR, CDR2 FQNEAQ (reference sequence). The CDR3 loop reads CASEIQGVGTEAFF. In nucleotides, the CDR3 is TGTGCCAGCGAAATACAGGGGGTAGGAACTGAAGCTTTCTTT.

V usage is TRBV7-3 and J usage is TRBJ1-6, with TRBD1 as a possible D gene (6 bases). Trimming took off 1 base at V and 6 bases at J, with 13 bases between the two ends. The CDR3 runs 16 residues. The V gene's germline CDR1 is SGHTA and CDR2 FQGTGA. CDR3 residues: CASSLMSRGTNSPLHF. The CDR3 DNA reads TGTGCCAGCAGCTTAATGTCCAGGGGCACTAATTCACCCCTCCACTTT.

The gene calls are TRBV18 and TRBJ1-2, with D tentatively TRBD1 (5 bases). The CDR3 runs 14 residues. Germline CDR1 KGHSH, CDR2 LQKENI. Deletions cut 3 bases from V and 3 bases from J, with 11 bases between. The CDR3 is CASSPGGGDYGYTF. The CDR3 bases are TGTGCCAGCTCACCCGGGGGGGGAGACTATGGCTACACCTTC. The entire variable domain, with the rest obtained from reference TRBV18 and TRBJ1-2, is as follows: NAGVMQNPRHLVRRRGQEARLRCSPMKGHSHVYWYRQLPEEGLKFMVYLQKENIIDESGMPKERFSAEFPKEGPSILRIQQVVRGDSAAYFCASSPGGGDYGYTFGSGTRLTVV.

The rearrangement links TRBV27 to TRBJ2-1, with TRBD1 matching over 9 bases. The germline V gene encodes CDR1 MNHEY and CDR2 SMNVEV (reference sequence). This CDR3 contains 16 residues. V lost 6 bases to trimming and J lost 7 bases; unmatched junction nucleotides: 13. The CDR3 nucleotides are TGTGCCAGCAGGCCACGGACAGGGGCAGGTTATAATGAGCAGTTCTTC. Translation gives CASRPRTGAGYNEQFF.